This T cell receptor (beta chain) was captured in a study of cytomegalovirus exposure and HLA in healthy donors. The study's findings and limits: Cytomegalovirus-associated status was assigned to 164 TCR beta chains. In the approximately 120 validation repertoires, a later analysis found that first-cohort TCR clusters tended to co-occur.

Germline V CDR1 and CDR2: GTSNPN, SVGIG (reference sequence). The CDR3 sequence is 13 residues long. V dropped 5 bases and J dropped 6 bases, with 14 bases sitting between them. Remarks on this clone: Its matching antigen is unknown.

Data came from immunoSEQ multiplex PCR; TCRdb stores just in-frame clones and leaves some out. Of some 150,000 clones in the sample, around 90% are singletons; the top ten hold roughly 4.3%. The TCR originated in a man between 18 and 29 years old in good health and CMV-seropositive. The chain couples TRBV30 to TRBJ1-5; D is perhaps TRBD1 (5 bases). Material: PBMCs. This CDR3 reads CAWAPGAGQPQHF. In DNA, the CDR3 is TGTGCCTGGGCCCCTGGGGCCGGTCAGCCCCAGCATTTT.